Shown below are 5 T cell receptor beta chains from a single sample sequenced in a study of T cells in Graves' hyperthyroidism and ophthalmopathy. RNA transcripts were the template for amplifying TCR beta CDR3 regions. The study used the HTBI primer set for a first-round RT-PCR of the TCR CDR3. TCRdb used MiXCR to reprocess the multiplex PCR reads, holding one entry per CDR3 protein. Of 300,000 to 400,000 distinct CDR3 sequences in the sample, around 15% were seen once. The specimen sequenced was blood. These receptor sequences come from a young woman with Graves' ophthalmopathy.

This clonotype was picked up a small number of times. V is TRBV6-5 and J is TRBJ1-6; D is undetermined. Deletions cut 0 bases from V and 5 bases from J, with 11 bases between. The CDR3 contains 16 residues. Per the germline V gene, CDR1 is MNHEY and CDR2 is SVGAGI. CDR3 nucleotide sequence: TGTGCCAGCAGTTACTCGCTTGGCAAGAATAATTCACCCCTCCACTTT. Amino acids: CASSYSLGKNNSPLHF.

The chain combines TRBV5-4 with TRBJ1-6; maybe TRBD1 (5 bases). Trimming took 1 base from V and 4 from J, leaving 9 bases between them. Looked up from germline, CDR1 is SGHNT and CDR2 is YYREEE (reference sequence). The CDR3 runs 15 residues. The DNA for the CDR3 is TGTGCCAGCAGCTTGACGGGGGTGTATAATTCACCCCTCCACTTT. Residues: CASSLTGVYNSPLHF.

The chain employs TRBV7-2 and TRBJ2-7, with TRBD2 as a possible D gene (5 bases). The CDR3 is 14 residues long. V was clipped by 3 bases and J by 2 bases, with 11 bases between them. Germline-derived CDR1 and CDR2 are SGHTA and FQGNSA. As DNA, the CDR3 is TGTGCCAGCAGCTTCGGCACGAGGGCCTACGAGCAGTACTTC. This encodes CASSFGTRAYEQYF.

There are many counts of this clonotype. This rearrangement joins TRBV7-8 to TRBJ2-5; TRBD1 agrees at 10 bases. The CDR3 extends over 17 amino acids. The ends lost 4 bases at V and 5 bases at J; junction bases unmatched: 13. Per germline, CDR1 SGHVS and CDR2 FQNEAQ. The CDR3 loop reads CASSSDRGPLRLETQYF. The CDR3 bases are TGTGCCAGCAGCTCCGACAGGGGGCCTTTACGTTTGGAGACCCAGTACTTC.

This clonotype was seen repeatedly, ten times or more. The CDR3 DNA sequence: TGTGCCAGCAGCCAAGTTTTCGGCAGGGGGCAAGGCGAGCAGTACTTC. It specifies CASSQVFGRGQGEQYF. The chain uses TRBV3-1 and TRBJ2-7; 8 bases fit TRBD1. CDR1 and CDR2 from the germline V gene are LGHDT and YNNKEL (reference sequence). The CDR3 runs 16 residues. V shed 1 base and J 6 bases; nucleotides not matched to a gene: 11.